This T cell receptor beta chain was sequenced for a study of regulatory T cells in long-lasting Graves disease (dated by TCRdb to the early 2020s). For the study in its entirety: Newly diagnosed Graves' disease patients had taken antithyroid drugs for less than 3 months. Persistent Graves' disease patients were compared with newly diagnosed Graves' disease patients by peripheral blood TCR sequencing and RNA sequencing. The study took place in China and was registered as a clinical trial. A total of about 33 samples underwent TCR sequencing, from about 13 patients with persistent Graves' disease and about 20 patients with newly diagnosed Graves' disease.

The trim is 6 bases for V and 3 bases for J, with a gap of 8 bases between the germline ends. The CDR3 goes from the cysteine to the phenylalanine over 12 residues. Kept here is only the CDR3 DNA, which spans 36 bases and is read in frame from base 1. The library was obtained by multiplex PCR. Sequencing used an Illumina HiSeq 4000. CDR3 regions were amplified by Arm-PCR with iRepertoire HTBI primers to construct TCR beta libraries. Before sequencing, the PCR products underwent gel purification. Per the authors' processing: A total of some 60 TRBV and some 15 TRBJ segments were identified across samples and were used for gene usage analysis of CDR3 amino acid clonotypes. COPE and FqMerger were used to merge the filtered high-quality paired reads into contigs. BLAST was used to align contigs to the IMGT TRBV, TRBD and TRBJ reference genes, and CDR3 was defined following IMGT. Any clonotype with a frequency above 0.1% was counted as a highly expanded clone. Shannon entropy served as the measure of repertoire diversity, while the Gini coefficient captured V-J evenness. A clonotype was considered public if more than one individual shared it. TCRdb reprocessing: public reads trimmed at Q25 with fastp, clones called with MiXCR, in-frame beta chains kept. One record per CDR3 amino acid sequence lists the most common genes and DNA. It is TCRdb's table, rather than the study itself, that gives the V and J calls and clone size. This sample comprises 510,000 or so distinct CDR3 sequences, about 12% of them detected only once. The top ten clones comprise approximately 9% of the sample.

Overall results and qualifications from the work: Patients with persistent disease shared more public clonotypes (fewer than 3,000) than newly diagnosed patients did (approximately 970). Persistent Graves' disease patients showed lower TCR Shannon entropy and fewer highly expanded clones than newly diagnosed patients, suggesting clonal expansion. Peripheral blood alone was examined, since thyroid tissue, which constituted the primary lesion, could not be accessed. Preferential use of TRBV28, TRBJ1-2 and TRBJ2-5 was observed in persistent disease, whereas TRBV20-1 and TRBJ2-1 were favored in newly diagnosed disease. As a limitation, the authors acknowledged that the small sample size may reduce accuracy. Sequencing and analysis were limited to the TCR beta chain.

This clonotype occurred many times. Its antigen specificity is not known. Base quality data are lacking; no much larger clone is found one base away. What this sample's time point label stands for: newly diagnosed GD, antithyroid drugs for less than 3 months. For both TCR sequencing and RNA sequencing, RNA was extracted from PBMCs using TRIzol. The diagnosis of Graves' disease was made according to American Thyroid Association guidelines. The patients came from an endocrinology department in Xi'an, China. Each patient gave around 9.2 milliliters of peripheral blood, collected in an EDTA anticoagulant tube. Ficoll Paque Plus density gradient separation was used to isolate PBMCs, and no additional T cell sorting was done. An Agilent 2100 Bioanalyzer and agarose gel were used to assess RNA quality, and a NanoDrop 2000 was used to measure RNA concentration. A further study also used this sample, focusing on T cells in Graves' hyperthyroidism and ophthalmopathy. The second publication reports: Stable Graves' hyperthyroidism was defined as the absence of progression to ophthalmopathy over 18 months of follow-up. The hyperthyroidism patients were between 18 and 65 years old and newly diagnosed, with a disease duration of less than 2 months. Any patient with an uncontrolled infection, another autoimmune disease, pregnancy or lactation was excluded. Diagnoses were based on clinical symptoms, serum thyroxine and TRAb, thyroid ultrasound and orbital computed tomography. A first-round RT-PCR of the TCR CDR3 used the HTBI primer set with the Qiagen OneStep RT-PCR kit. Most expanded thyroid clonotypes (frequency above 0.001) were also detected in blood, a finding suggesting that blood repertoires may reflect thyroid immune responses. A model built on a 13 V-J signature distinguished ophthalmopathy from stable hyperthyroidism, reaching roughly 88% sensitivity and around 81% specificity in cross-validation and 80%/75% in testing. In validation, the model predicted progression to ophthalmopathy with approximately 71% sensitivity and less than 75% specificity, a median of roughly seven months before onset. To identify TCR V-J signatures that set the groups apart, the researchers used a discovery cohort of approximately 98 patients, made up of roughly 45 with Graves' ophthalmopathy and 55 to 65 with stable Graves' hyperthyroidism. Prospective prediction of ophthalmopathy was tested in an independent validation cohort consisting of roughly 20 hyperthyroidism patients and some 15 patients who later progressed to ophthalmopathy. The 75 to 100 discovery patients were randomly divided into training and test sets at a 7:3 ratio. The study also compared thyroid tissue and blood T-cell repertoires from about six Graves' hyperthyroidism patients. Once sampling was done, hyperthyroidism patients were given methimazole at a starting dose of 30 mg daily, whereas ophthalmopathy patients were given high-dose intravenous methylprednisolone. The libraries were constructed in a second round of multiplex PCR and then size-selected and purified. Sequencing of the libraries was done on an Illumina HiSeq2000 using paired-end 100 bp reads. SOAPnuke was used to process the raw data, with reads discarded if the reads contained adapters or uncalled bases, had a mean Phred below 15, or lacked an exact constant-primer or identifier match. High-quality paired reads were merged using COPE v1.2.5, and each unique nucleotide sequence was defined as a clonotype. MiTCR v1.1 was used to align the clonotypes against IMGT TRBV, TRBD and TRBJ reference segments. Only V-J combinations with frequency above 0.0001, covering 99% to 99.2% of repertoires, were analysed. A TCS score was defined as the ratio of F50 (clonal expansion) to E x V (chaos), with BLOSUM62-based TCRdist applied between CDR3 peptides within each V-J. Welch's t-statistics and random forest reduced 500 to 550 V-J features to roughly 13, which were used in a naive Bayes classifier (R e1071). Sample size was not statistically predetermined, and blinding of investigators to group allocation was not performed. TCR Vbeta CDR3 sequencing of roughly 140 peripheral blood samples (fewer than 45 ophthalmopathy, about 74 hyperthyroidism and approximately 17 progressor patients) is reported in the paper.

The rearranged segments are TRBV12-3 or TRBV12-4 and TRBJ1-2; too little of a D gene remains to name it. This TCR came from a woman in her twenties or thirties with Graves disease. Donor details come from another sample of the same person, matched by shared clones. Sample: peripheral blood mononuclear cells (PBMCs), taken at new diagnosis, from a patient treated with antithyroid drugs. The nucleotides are TGTGCCAGCAGCGGGCAGTACTATGGCTACACCTTC. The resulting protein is CASSGQYYGYTF.